This T cell receptor (beta chain) appears in the sequencing data of a study of radiation and T cells in renal cell carcinoma. Study-wide results and caveats: No pretreatment tumor biopsies were available for baseline clonotypes. In blood, top tumor clones expanded by 2 weeks, shrinking by 4.

Sequencing used immunoSEQ multiplex PCR; TCRdb keeps in-frame clones, though not all of them. This sample yields about 140,000 clones, of which around four fifths are seen a single time; roughly 25% belongs to the top ten. Points on this clone: What it recognizes is unknown.

Time point denoted: baseline pretreatment blood. Treatment given: 15 Gy SBRT to primary tumor, nephrectomy 4 weeks later. Clear cell pathology was present in this patient's renal cell carcinoma. The sequenced sample was blood, obtained from a patient whose treatment included radiotherapy and nephrectomy. The source is a woman between 45 and 65 years old with renal cell carcinoma.

CDR3 DNA sequence: TGTGCCAGCAGTGAAGCGCTTCCGGGCAGGGGAGGTGGCTACGAGCAGTACTTC. Its translation is CASSEALPGRGGGYEQYF. J is TRBJ2-7 and V is TRBV6-1; the D call may be TRBD1 or TRBD2 (6 bases each). In germline, CDR1 is MNHNS, CDR2 SASEGT. Trimming took 0 bases from V and 3 from J, leaving 21 bases between them. The CDR3 sequence is 18 residues long.